A single sample gave rise to the 13 T cell receptor beta chains below, sequenced in a study of T-cell reconstitution after alpha-beta-depleted transplantation in children. As it was prepared, the TCRbeta library received unique molecular identifiers. TCRdb reprocessed the PCR reads via MiXCR and lists one record per CDR3 protein. This sample carries about 400,000 distinct CDR3 sequences, roughly 15% of them seen once, and the ten largest clones take under 30%. The source was PBMCs, mostly from graft donor cells, collected 360 days after TCRalphabeta/CD19-depleted stem cell transplant. These receptors originate from a boy under three years old who had a stem cell transplant for Wiskott-Aldrich syndrome, so the T cells may come from the graft donor.

The table lists this clonotype with many counts. The CDR3 protein is CASSFLAGQGMGETQYF. CDR3 DNA sequence: TGCGCCAGCAGCTTCTTAGCCGGACAGGGAATGGGAGAGACCCAGTACTTC. The rearrangement joins TRBV5-1 to TRBJ2-5, with 8 bases aligning to TRBD1. This CDR3 spans 17 amino acids. V trimming: 2 bases; J trimming: 4 bases; junction bases outside the gene matches: 13. Germline V gene sequence: CDR1 SGHRS, CDR2 YFSETQ.

A few counts support this clonotype. The chain combines TRBV7-9 with TRBJ1-1; D gene uncertain. Germline lookup yields CDR1 SEHNR and CDR2 FQNEAQ (reference sequence). The CDR3 spans 13 residues. V lost 4 bases, J lost 1 base, and 7 bases lay in between. CDR3 region: CASSSVKNTEAFF. The CDR3 nucleotides are TGTGCCAGCAGCTCCGTAAAGAACACTGAAGCTTTCTTT.

J is TRBJ2-7 and V is TRBV6-5; possibly TRBD1 for D (6 bases). Germline CDR1 and CDR2: MNHEY and SVGAGI. V was pared by 0 bases and J by 2 bases, with 11 bases between. The CDR3 has 15 residues. In nucleotides, the CDR3 is TGTGCCAGCAGTTACTCGGGGCAGGGGACCTACGAGCAGTACTTC. Its translation is CASSYSGQGTYEQYF.

The V gene is TRBV11-2, the J gene TRBJ1-1; D perhaps matches TRBD1 (6 bases). The V gene's germline CDR1 is SGHAT and CDR2 FQNNGV. Trimming took 1 base from V and 4 from J, leaving 19 bases between them. This CDR3 is 17 amino acids long. The CDR3 coding sequence is TGTGCCAGCAGCTTAGGATGGCATACAGGGCAAAGCACTGAAGCTTTCTTT. Protein: CASSLGWHTGQSTEAFF.

The genes are TRBV6-1 and TRBJ2-3, with a weak D call TRBD1 (6 bases). The V gene's germline CDR1 is MNHNS and CDR2 SASEGT. The ends were cut back, 5 bases at V and 0 bases at J, with 15 bases in the middle. The CDR3 runs 16 residues. CDR3: CASSTEIDRSTDTQYF. The CDR3 DNA reads as TGTGCCAGCAGTACCGAAATCGACAGGAGCACAGATACGCAGTATTTT.

The chain joins TRBV12-3 or TRBV12-4 to TRBJ2-6; weak D call: TRBD1 (6 bases). The CDR3 sequence is 15 residues long. V was pared by 6 bases and J by 1 base, with 10 bases between. Written as DNA, the CDR3 is TGTGCCAGCAGACCTAGGGGGTCTGGGGCCAACGTCCTGACTTTC. Translated, it gives CASRPRGSGANVLTF.

This clonotype was detected a few times. The chain uses TRBV20-1 and TRBJ2-5, with TRBD1 matching 7 bases. Trimming cost V 5 bases and J 0 bases; bases outside gene matches: 9. This CDR3 is built from 15 residues. From germline, CDR1 is DFQATT and CDR2 SNEGSKA (reference sequence). The CDR3, as DNA: TGCAGTGCTCCCAACAGGGGATGGTACCAAGAGACCCAGTACTTC. Translation: CSAPNRGWYQETQYF.

The chain combines TRBV20-1 with TRBJ2-1; no clear D. Per the germline V gene, CDR1 is DFQATT and CDR2 is SNEGSKA (reference sequence). V dropped 7 bases and J dropped 4 bases, with 11 bases sitting between them. This CDR3 region has 12 residues. Here the CDR3 reads CSGGVGYNEQFF. In nucleotides, the CDR3 is TGCAGTGGAGGTGTGGGTTACAATGAGCAGTTCTTC.

The V and J genes are TRBV12-3 or TRBV12-4 and TRBJ1-1; TRBD1 matches 10 bases. The V and J ends lost 5 bases and 1 base, in that order; junction bases with no gene match: 1. The CDR3 sequence is 14 residues long. The CDR3 region has the DNA TGTGCCAGCAGTCGGACAGGGGGGAACACTGAAGCTTTCTTT. Amino acids: CASSRTGGNTEAFF.

This clonotype was picked up a small number of times. The chain carries TRBV29-1 and TRBJ1-1, with a tentative D call TRBD1 (5 bases). V was cut by 4 bases and J by 5 bases, with 20 bases left in between. The CDR3 has 15 residues. The germline V gene encodes CDR1 SQVTM and CDR2 ANQGSEA. The CDR3, as DNA: TGCAGCGTTGGCTCACCGGGGGGGTCAGGGACTGAAGCTTTCTTT. Amino acids: CSVGSPGGSGTEAFF.

This clonotype appeared a few times. This chain connects TRBV5-1 to TRBJ2-3, with 11 bases identical to TRBD1. This CDR3 has 16 amino acids. V lost 4 bases, J lost 5 bases, and 9 bases stayed unmatched. Germline loops: CDR1 SGHRS, CDR2 YFSETQ. This CDR3 reads CASSPLGQGEGDTQYF. The CDR3 DNA follows: TGCGCCAGCAGCCCTCTGGGACAGGGGGAAGGAGATACGCAGTATTTT.

This clonotype was recorded a few times. V is TRBV6-1 and J is TRBJ2-6; D perhaps matches TRBD1 (5 bases). The V end lost 7 bases, the J end lost 1 base, and 20 bases lay between the germline ends. This CDR3 region has 18 residues. CDR1 MNHNS and CDR2 SASEGT come from the germline V gene. The CDR3 DNA sequence: TGTGCCAGCAAGGGGTTAAGTCCATTAGTGTCTGGGGCCAACGTCCTGACTTTC. It encodes CASKGLSPLVSGANVLTF.

A few counts support this clonotype. J is TRBJ2-5 and V is TRBV5-1; 7 bases agree with TRBD2. The V gene's germline CDR1 is SGHRS and CDR2 YFSETQ. V lost 6 bases to trimming and J lost 4 bases; unmatched junction nucleotides: 9. The CDR3 is made up of 14 amino acids. DNA of the CDR3: TGCGCCAGCAACTCCCTAGCGGTGGGAGAGACCCAGTACTTC. Encoded protein: CASNSLAVGETQYF.